One and the same sample provided the 21 T cell receptor beta chains below, sequenced in a study of post-analysis software for immune sequencing data. Every TCR beta cDNA library bore unique molecular identifiers. TCRdb ran MiXCR on the PCR reads and lists one entry per CDR3 protein. The sample has more than 500,000 distinct CDR3 sequences, around a third seen once. General study points: There were roughly five TRBV segments more frequent in patients than controls, and TRBV5-6, TRBV5-1 and TRBV20-1 were among them.

Which antigens these TCRs recognize remains unknown. The specimen sequenced was blood. The receptors come from a girl younger than 18 with multiple sclerosis.

CDR3 in amino acids: CSVVLQGTKNTEAFF. As DNA, the CDR3 is TGCAGCGTTGTTCTCCAGGGGACGAAGAACACTGAAGCTTTCTTT. The chain combines TRBV29-1 with TRBJ1-1; possibly TRBD1 for D (6 bases). CDR3 length: 15 residues. V lost 4 bases and J lost 1, with 16 bases in between. In germline, CDR1 is SQVTM, CDR2 ANQGSEA.

This clonotype was seen more than once but under ten times. The chain is built from TRBV7-3 and TRBJ2-5; 9 bases fit TRBD2. The CDR3 is made up of 14 amino acids. Germline values: CDR1 SGHTA, CDR2 FQGTGA. With V trimmed by 5 bases and J by 13 bases, 14 bases remained unmatched. CDR3 protein: CASSLRASGASWYF. Here the CDR3 DNA reads TGTGCCAGCAGCCTACGGGCTAGCGGGGCCTCCTGGTACTTC. The full variable domain, with the rest looked up from reference TRBV7-3 and TRBJ2-5, is GAGVSQTPSNKVTEKGKYVELRCDPISGHTALYWYRQSLGQGPEFLIYFQGTGAADDSGLPNDRFFAVRPEGSVSTLKIQRTERGDSAVYLCASSLRASGASWYFGPGTRLLVL.

The rearrangement uses TRBV15 and TRBJ1-1; D gene unclear. V was shortened by 0 bases and J by 5 bases, with 4 bases between the two germline ends. This CDR3 region has 12 residues. CDR1 and CDR2 from the germline V gene are LNHNV and YYDKDF (reference sequence). The DNA of the CDR3 is TGTGCCACCAGCAGAGAGGGGACTGAAGCTTTCTTT. Its translation is CATSREGTEAFF.

The chain carries TRBV12-3 or TRBV12-4 and TRBJ2-4; D is unclear. The J call may be wrong; the DNA end is better matched by TRBJ2-5. The CDR3 totals 13 residues. Written as DNA, the CDR3 is TGTGCCAGCAGTTTTGCAGTAAAAGAGACCCAGTACTTC. This encodes CASSFAVKETQYF.

This chain links TRBV7-8 with TRBJ2-5, with D tentatively TRBD1 or TRBD2 (5 bases each). Trimming removed 8 bases at V and 5 bases at J, with 12 bases between. The CDR3 is 12 amino acids. CDR1 is SGHVS, CDR2 FQNEAQ, per germline. The DNA for the CDR3 is TGTGCCAGCCGAGGGGTGGCTGAGACCCAGTACTTC. Amino acid sequence: CASRGVAETQYF.

The chain joins TRBV20-1 to TRBJ2-3, with D perhaps matching TRBD2 (5 bases). The germline V gene has CDR1 DFQATT and CDR2 SNEGSKA (reference sequence). V lost 0 bases and J 5 bases, leaving 15 bases between the germline ends. This CDR3 is built from 15 residues. CDR3 sequence (DNA): TGCAGTGCTAGAGATACACGCTCGAGGGAAGATACGCAGTATTTT. Encoded protein: CSARDTRSREDTQYF.

This clonotype was counted once. The genes are TRBV18 and TRBJ2-1; 8 bases are a match to TRBD1. V shed 4 bases, J shed 12 bases, and the junction held 8 bases outside the gene matches. Germline values: CDR1 KGHSH, CDR2 LQKENI. The CDR3 covers 13 residues. The CDR3 reads CASSQPGGTGQFF. In nucleotides, the CDR3 is TGTGCCAGCTCACAGCCCGGAGGGACAGGGCAGTTCTTC.

The V and J genes are TRBV6-6 and TRBJ1-2; TRBD1 agrees at 8 bases. The germline gives CDR1 MNHNY, CDR2 SVGAGI (reference sequence). CDR3 length: 14 amino acids. With 6 bases clipped from V and 4 bases from J, the junction kept 7 bases outside the gene matches. The CDR3, as DNA: TGTGCCAGCAGGTCAGGGGGCAGGACCTATGGCTACACCTTC. This translates into CASRSGGRTYGYTF.

This clonotype was observed a few times. The rearrangement links TRBV10-3 to TRBJ2-5; the D gene could be TRBD1 or TRBD2 (5 bases each). With 0 bases removed from V and 5 bases from J, the gap between germline ends came to 13 bases. CDR3 length equals 15 residues. The germline V gene encodes CDR1 ENHRY and CDR2 SYGVKD. This chain's CDR3 is CAISESMPGRETQYF. In DNA form, the CDR3 reads TGTGCCATCAGTGAGTCTATGCCGGGGCGGGAGACCCAGTACTTC.

This clonotype was seen a few times. The chain uses TRBV12-3 or TRBV12-4 and TRBJ1-5; D possibly corresponds to TRBD1 (6 bases). Trimming cost V 4 bases and J 7 bases, with 14 bases left between them. The CDR3 covers 14 residues. CDR3 nucleotide sequence: TGTGCCAGCAGTTCCAACAGGGACGACCAGCCCCAGCATTTT. Protein sequence: CASSSNRDDQPQHF.

This clonotype was seen a few times. The chain recombines TRBV2 with TRBJ2-7; the match to TRBD1 covers 8 bases. CDR3 length: 15 amino acids. The J segment lost 7 bases and the V segment lost 6 bases, leaving 14 bases of the junction unmatched. CDR1 and CDR2 (germline): SNHLY, FYNNEI. This chain's CDR3 is CASSDGTGPRGEQYF. The CDR3 nucleotides read TGTGCCAGCAGCGATGGGACAGGCCCGAGGGGAGAGCAGTACTTC.

This clonotype was seen just once. This may arise from a read error, as a much more abundant clone is one base away. The CDR3, as DNA: TGTGCCAACAGCAAGGGGGACAGCGTTCCTTACGAGCAGTACTTC. Its protein product is CANSKGDSVPYEQYF. The rearrangement joins TRBV6-5 to TRBJ2-1; 7 bases are shared with TRBD1. Matching the DNA end better, TRBJ2-7 makes the J call doubtful. CDR3 length: 15 residues. Germline V CDR1 and CDR2: MNHEY, SVGAGI.

The chain recombines TRBV6-5 with TRBJ1-1; the match to TRBD1 covers 7 bases. V shed 5 bases, J shed 2 bases, and the junction held 11 bases outside the gene matches. Per the germline V gene, CDR1 is MNHEY and CDR2 is SVGAGI. The CDR3 loop spans 16 amino acids. The CDR3 spells CASSRQGTAINTEAFF. The DNA for the CDR3 is TGTGCCAGCAGTCGCCAAGGGACAGCGATAAACACTGAAGCTTTCTTT.

This clonotype was counted a few times. V gene TRBV20-1 combines with J gene TRBJ1-5; unclear D gene. The germline V gene encodes CDR1 DFQATT and CDR2 SNEGSKA (reference sequence). The germline V and J ends were trimmed by 5 bases and 4 bases, with 12 bases remaining between them. CDR3 length: 13 amino acids. CDR3 DNA: TGCAGTGCTGCTGGACTGCCAAATCAGCCCCAGCATTTT. This gives the protein CSAAGLPNQPQHF.

J is TRBJ2-7 and V is TRBV20-1, with D possibly TRBD2 on 5 matching bases. CDR1 DFQATT and CDR2 SNEGSKA come from the germline V gene (reference sequence). V was shortened by 4 bases and J by 0 bases, with 10 bases between the two germline ends. This CDR3 is 13 amino acids long. In nucleotides, the CDR3 is TGCAGTGCTACCGGTAGCGACTCCTACGAGCAGTACTTC. It encodes CSATGSDSYEQYF.

This clonotype was seen many times. This chain uses TRBV4-1 with TRBJ2-7; D gene uncertain. Germline V gene sequence: CDR1 MGHRA, CDR2 YSYEKL. Between the trimmed V and J ends, which lost 0 bases and 0 bases, there was a span of 12 bases. The CDR3 contains 16 residues. CDR3 DNA sequence: TGCGCCAGCAGCCAAGATGGCGGCCGGAGCTCCTACGAGCAGTACTTC. Its translation: CASSQDGGRSSYEQYF.

This clonotype showed up just a few times. The rearrangement uses TRBV29-1 and TRBJ1-2; TRBD1 is a possible D gene (6 bases). Germline CDR1 is SQVTM and CDR2 is ANQGSEA. Trimming took 3 bases from V and 6 from J, leaving 23 bases between them. This CDR3 region has 16 residues. The CDR3 coding sequence is TGCAGCGTTGAGGGCTACTTTGGACAGATTATTGATGGCTACACCTTC. Its protein product is CSVEGYFGQIIDGYTF.

The J gene is TRBJ2-3, the V gene TRBV5-1; tentatively, D is TRBD1 (5 bases). V dropped 10 bases and J dropped 4 bases, with 16 bases sitting between them. The length of the CDR3 is 13 residues. The germline V gene encodes CDR1 SGHRS and CDR2 YFSETQ. The DNA for the CDR3 is TGCGCCTCTTCTCCAGACAGCCCAGATACGCAGTATTTT. The encoded protein is CASSPDSPDTQYF.

This clonotype occurred a few times. The chain has TRBV5-6 and TRBJ2-1; TRBD2 matches at 10 bases. Germline loops: CDR1 SGHDT, CDR2 YYEEEE. This CDR3 spans 16 amino acids. V gave up 0 bases and J gave up 0 bases; unmatched junction bases: 0. CDR3 sequence reads: CASSLGLAGSYNEQFF. The CDR3 nucleotides are TGTGCCAGCAGCTTGGGACTAGCGGGCTCCTACAATGAGCAGTTCTTC.

This chain connects TRBV12-3 or TRBV12-4 to TRBJ1-5; D is unresolved. The germline V and J ends were trimmed by 5 bases and 2 bases, with 7 bases remaining between them. This CDR3 contains 13 residues. CDR3 region: CASSRSGNQPQHF. The CDR3 DNA sequence: TGTGCCAGCAGTCGAAGCGGCAATCAGCCCCAGCATTTT.

This clonotype occurred a few times. V usage is TRBV20-1 and J usage is TRBJ2-7; TRBD1 matches 8 bases. CDR3 size: 14 residues. Trimming at V came to 1 base and at J to 3 bases, leaving 5 bases not matched to a gene. CDR1 is DFQATT and CDR2 is SNEGSKA in the germline V gene (reference sequence). Here the CDR3 DNA reads TGCAGTGCTAGAGCTTCTGGACAGGGCTACGAGCAGTACTTC. Its protein is CSARASGQGYEQYF.